One sample yielded the 20 T cell receptor beta chains listed below, sequenced in a study of blood T cell repertoires in COVID-19. TCRdb's copy holds only in-frame clones and misses some; the assay was immunoSEQ multiplex PCR. The repertoire holds around 300,000 clones, with 85% to 90% as singletons. The sequencing input was peripheral blood. These receptors were obtained from a woman aged 40 to 50 with acute or convalescent COVID-19.

This rearrangement joins TRBV6-5 to TRBJ2-1; weak D call: TRBD2 (6 bases). The CDR3 extends over 16 amino acids. V was cut by 2 bases and J by 6 bases, with 17 bases left in between. Germline V gene lookup returns CDR1 MNHEY and CDR2 SVGAGI. The CDR3 here is CASSYLSAGSRNEQFF. The CDR3 DNA reads TGTGCCAGCAGTTACCTGAGTGCGGGGAGTCGCAATGAGCAGTTCTTC.

CDR3 region: CASSPGDGYTF. CDR3 bases: TGTGCCAGCAGTCCGGGGGATGGCTACACCTTC. The V call is TRBV12-3 or TRBV12-4, the J call TRBJ1-2; perhaps TRBD1 as D (5 bases). The CDR3 spans 11 residues. With 5 bases removed from V and 6 bases from J, the gap between germline ends came to 7 bases.

The CDR3 region is CASSPWTGNTEAFF. CDR3 DNA: TGTGCCAGCAGCCCCTGGACAGGGAACACTGAAGCTTTCTTT. The chain recombines TRBV21-1 with TRBJ1-1; TRBD1 is the table's D call and was not checked against the DNA. TRBV21-1 is annotated as a pseudogene. This CDR3 region has 14 residues.

This clone has only a few counts. The V gene is TRBV2, the J gene TRBJ2-3; a weak D match, TRBD2 (5 bases). The germline CDR1 and CDR2 sequences are SNHLY and FYNNEI. This CDR3 region has 14 residues. Trimming cost V 6 bases and J 1 base, with 11 bases left between them. CDR3 in DNA: TGTGCCAGCAGATCCGCGGGTGGCACAGATACGCAGTATTTT. It is translated as CASRSAGGTDTQYF.

This chain joins TRBV3-1 (or the pseudogene TRBV3-2) and TRBJ1-6; D call uncertain. The CDR3 runs 14 residues. Germline V gene sequence: CDR1 LGHDT, CDR2 YNNKEL (reference sequence). V was shortened by 1 base and J by 7 bases, with 8 bases between the two germline ends. CDR3 in amino acids: CASSQVQSNSPLHF. The CDR3 coding sequence is TGTGCCAGCAGCCAAGTACAGTCCAATTCACCCCTCCACTTT.

The chain employs TRBV2 and TRBJ2-7; D remains unclear. The length of the CDR3 is 10 residues. V was trimmed by 4 bases and J by 6 bases, leaving 4 bases between them. Per germline, CDR1 SNHLY and CDR2 FYNNEI. CDR3 amino acids: CASSVLEQYV. The CDR3 DNA reads as TGTGCCAGCAGTGTTCTCGAGCAGTACGTC.

J is TRBJ1-2 and V is TRBV10-3; tentatively, D is TRBD1 (5 bases). The germline V gene encodes CDR1 ENHRY and CDR2 SYGVKD. CDR3 size: 16 residues. Trimming cost V 0 bases and J 1 base, with 12 bases left between them. The CDR3 sequence: CAISESSQGYNYGYTF. CDR3 bases: TGTGCCATCAGTGAGTCGAGCCAGGGTTATAACTATGGCTACACCTTC.

The J gene is TRBJ2-7, the V gene TRBV24-1; TRBD1 matches 11 bases. Per germline, CDR1 KGHDR and CDR2 SFDVKD. This CDR3 has 16 residues. The trim removed 4 bases at V and 6 bases at J, leaving 10 bases unmatched. In DNA form, the CDR3 reads TGTGCCACCAGTGAGTTCCGGGACAGGGGGAAGGGCGAGCAGTACGTC. The encoded protein is CATSEFRDRGKGEQYV.

The rearrangement joins TRBV5-1 to TRBJ1-4, with D unresolved. The germline V and J ends were trimmed by 5 bases and 7 bases, with 12 bases remaining between them. The germline V gene has CDR1 SGHRS and CDR2 YFSETQ. The CDR3 has 13 amino acids. CDR3 DNA: TGCGCCAGCAGGAGGGAGGGTTCTGAAAAACTGTTTTTT. It yields the protein CASRREGSEKLFF.

The CDR3 region has the DNA TGTGCCAGCAGTTTACGCGGGGGGTACACTGAAGCTTTCTTT. Its translation: CASSLRGGYTEAFF. This rearrangement joins TRBV27 to TRBJ1-1; TRBD1 is a possible D gene (5 bases). Per the germline V gene, CDR1 is MNHEY and CDR2 is SMNVEV (reference sequence). V lost 2 bases and J lost 3, with 10 bases in between. This CDR3 spans 14 amino acids.

V gene TRBV24-1 combines with J gene TRBJ1-2, with TRBD1 matching over 8 bases. The CDR3 contains 15 residues. J gave up 4 bases and V 2 bases, and 5 bases lay outside the gene matches. The germline CDR1 and CDR2 sequences are KGHDR and SFDVKD. This CDR3 reads CATSDSDRDGYGYTF. The CDR3 coding sequence is TGTGCCACCAGTGATTCGGACAGGGACGGCTATGGCTACACCTTC.

The rearrangement joins TRBV2 to TRBJ2-3; TRBD2 aligns across 13 bases. CDR1 SNHLY and CDR2 FYNNEI come from the germline V gene. V lost 9 bases to trimming and J lost 6 bases; unmatched junction nucleotides: 6. This CDR3 has 14 amino acids. The CDR3 DNA follows: TGTGCCAGTCTACTAGCGGGGGGGCTGGATACGCAGTATTTT. Residues: CASLLAGGLDTQYF.

The rearrangement links TRBV7-6 to TRBJ2-2, with 9 nucleotides matching TRBD1. In germline, CDR1 is SGHVS, CDR2 FNYEAQ. The CDR3 extends over 14 amino acids. J was trimmed by 6 bases and V by 1 base; bases with no gene match: 0. The CDR3 sequence is CASSLGDRAGELFF. The CDR3 nucleotides are TGTGCCAGCAGCTTAGGGGACAGGGCCGGGGAGCTGTTTTTT.

This clone was detected once. The gene calls are TRBV15 and TRBJ2-5, with 14 bases identical to TRBD2. Germline loops: CDR1 LNHNV, CDR2 YYDKDF (reference sequence). The CDR3 loop spans 15 amino acids. V lost 5 bases to trimming and J lost 3 bases; unmatched junction nucleotides: 2. The CDR3 DNA sequence: TGTGCCACCAGCTTGGGACTAGCGGGGGAAGAGACCCAGTACTTC. It specifies CATSLGLAGEETQYF.

This sequence joins TRBV10-1 and TRBJ1-1; possibly TRBD1 for D (6 bases). Trimming left V 5 bases short and J 1 base short, with 8 bases between. This CDR3 spans 13 amino acids. Germline CDR1 reads WNHNN; CDR2 reads SYGVQD (reference sequence). The CDR3 region has the DNA TGCGCCAGCAGTCGGGACAAGAACACTGAAGCTTTCTTT. This sequence encodes CASSRDKNTEAFF.

This sequence joins TRBV19 and TRBJ2-3; 11 nucleotides align to TRBD2. The CDR3 is 16 residues long. Germline CDR1 reads LNHDA; CDR2 reads SQIVND (reference sequence). The ends lost 0 bases at V and 7 bases at J; junction bases unmatched: 6. DNA of the CDR3: TGTGCCAGTAGTATAGACCTTAGCGGGGGGGCAAATACGCAGTATTTT. Translating it yields CASSIDLSGGANTQYF.

The J gene is TRBJ1-1, the V gene TRBV14; unclear D gene. The V and J ends lost 7 bases and 6 bases respectively, with 15 bases between them. Germline lookup yields CDR1 SGHDN and CDR2 FVKESK. The CDR3 loop spans 13 amino acids. The CDR3 loop reads CASTATPWSEAFF. CDR3 in DNA: TGTGCCAGCACCGCTACCCCTTGGTCTGAAGCTTTCTTT.

The V call is TRBV2, the J call TRBJ1-1; D possibly corresponds to TRBD1 (6 bases). The CDR3 spans 13 residues. CDR1 and CDR2 from the germline V gene are SNHLY and FYNNEI. With 5 bases removed from V and 7 bases from J, the gap between germline ends came to 14 bases. The CDR3 sequence is CASSFGQHHEAFF. CDR3 sequence (DNA): TGTGCCAGCAGTTTCGGACAGCACCATGAAGCTTTCTTT. The whole variable domain, filled in from reference TRBV2 and TRBJ1-1, reads EPEVTQTPSHQVTQMGQEVILRCVPISNHLYFYWYRQILGQKVEFLVSFYNNEISEKSEIFDDQFSVERPDGSNFTLKIRSTKLEDSAMYFCASSFGQHHEAFFGQGTRLTVV.

The chain carries TRBV9 and TRBJ1-4; TRBD1 matches at 9 bases. Trimming cost V 0 bases and J 8 bases; bases outside gene matches: 5. This CDR3 has 15 residues. Germline-derived CDR1 and CDR2 are SGDLS and YYNGEE. CDR3 protein: CASSVAGQGGEKLFF. The CDR3 coding sequence is TGTGCCAGCAGCGTAGCGGGACAGGGCGGGGAAAAACTGTTTTTT.

V is TRBV6-2 or TRBV6-3 and J is TRBJ1-5; the match to TRBD1 covers 7 bases. The ends lost 2 bases at V and 1 base at J; junction bases unmatched: 5. Germline-derived CDR1 and CDR2 are MNHEY and SVGEGT. The CDR3 consists of 16 residues. CDR3: CASSYGSGGSNQPQHF. CDR3 bases: TGTGCCAGCAGTTACGGTTCAGGGGGGAGCAATCAGCCCCAGCATTTT.